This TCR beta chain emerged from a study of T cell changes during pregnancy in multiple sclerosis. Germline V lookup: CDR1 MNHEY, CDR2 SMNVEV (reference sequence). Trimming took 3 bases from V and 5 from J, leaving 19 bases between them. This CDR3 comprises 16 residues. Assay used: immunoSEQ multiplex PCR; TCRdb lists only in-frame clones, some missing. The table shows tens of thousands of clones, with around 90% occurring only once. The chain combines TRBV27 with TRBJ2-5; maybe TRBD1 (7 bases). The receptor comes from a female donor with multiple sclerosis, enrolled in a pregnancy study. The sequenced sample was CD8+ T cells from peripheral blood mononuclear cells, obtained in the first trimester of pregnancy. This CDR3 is CASSFGPGGSLETQYF. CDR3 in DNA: TGTGCCAGCAGTTTTGGTCCAGGGGGGAGCTTGGAGACCCAGTACTTC.